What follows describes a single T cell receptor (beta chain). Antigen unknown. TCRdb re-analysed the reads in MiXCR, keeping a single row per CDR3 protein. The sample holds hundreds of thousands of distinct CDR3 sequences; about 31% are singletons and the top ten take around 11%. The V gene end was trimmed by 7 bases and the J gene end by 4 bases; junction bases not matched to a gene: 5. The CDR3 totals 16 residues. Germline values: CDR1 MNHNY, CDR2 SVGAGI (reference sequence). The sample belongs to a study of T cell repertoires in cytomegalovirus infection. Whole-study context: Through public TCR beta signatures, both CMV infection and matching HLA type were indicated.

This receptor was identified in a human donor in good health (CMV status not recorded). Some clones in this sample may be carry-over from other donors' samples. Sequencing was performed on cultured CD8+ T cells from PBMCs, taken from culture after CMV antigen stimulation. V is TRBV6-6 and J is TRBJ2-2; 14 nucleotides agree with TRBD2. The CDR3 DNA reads TGTGCCAGCACCCTCGGACTAGCGGGGGGCACCGGGGAGCTGTTTTTT. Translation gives CASTLGLAGGTGELFF.